A selection of T cell receptor beta chains follows, all from one sample in a study of identical twins. TCRdb analysed the 5' RACE reads with MiXCR anew, one entry per CDR3 protein. The repertoire includes just under 550,000 distinct CDR3 sequences, 13% to 15% of them detected once, and roughly 0.42% sits in the top ten. Another study also made use of these data, one on yellow fever vaccine responses in identical twins.

The specimen sequenced was CD4+ T cells sorted from blood. These receptors were taken from a woman between 18 and 29 years old in good health. Both conserved end residues are part of each CDR3. Fields, in order: clone size, D gene, J gene, V gene, CDR3 length, CDR3 protein, CDR3 DNA. D genes are given only for firm matches. The size of a clone is reported for some rows only, either as once, few or many, or as a class for expanded clones.

clone_size: few; d_call: TRBD1; j_call: TRBJ1-2; v_call: TRBV7-3; cdr3_length: 16; cdr3_aa: CASSLGTGLGNYGYTF; cdr3_nt: TGTGCCAGCAGCTTGGGGACAGGGTTGGGGAACTATGGCTACACCTTC
clone_size: -; d_call: -; j_call: TRBJ2-3; v_call: TRBV7-2; cdr3_length: 13; cdr3_aa: CASSPMVTDTQYF; cdr3_nt: TGTGCCAGCAGCCCCATGGTGACAGATACGCAGTATTTT
clone_size: -; d_call: TRBD1; j_call: TRBJ2-7; v_call: TRBV27; cdr3_length: 15; cdr3_aa: CASSPLGQERGEQYF; cdr3_nt: TGTGCCAGCAGTCCCCTTGGACAGGAACGGGGAGAGCAGTACTTC
clone_size: -; d_call: TRBD1; j_call: TRBJ1-2; v_call: TRBV20-1; cdr3_length: 13; cdr3_aa: CSAPGQGRNGYTF; cdr3_nt: TGCAGTGCTCCGGGACAGGGAAGGAATGGCTACACCTTC
clone_size: few; d_call: -; j_call: TRBJ1-6; v_call: TRBV28; cdr3_length: 15; cdr3_aa: CASSLLTGNNSPLHF; cdr3_nt: TGTGCCAGCAGTCTCCTGACAGGAAATAATTCACCCCTCCACTTT
clone_size: many; d_call: -; j_call: TRBJ2-3; v_call: TRBV6-5; cdr3_length: 11; cdr3_aa: CASSYPRIEYF; cdr3_nt: TGTGCCAGCAGTTACCCACGGATTGAGTATTTT
clone_size: few; d_call: -; j_call: TRBJ1-2; v_call: TRBV29-1; cdr3_length: 14; cdr3_aa: CSVSHRELGYGYTF; cdr3_nt: TGCAGCGTCTCCCACAGGGAGCTAGGGTATGGCTACACCTTC
clone_size: few; d_call: -; j_call: TRBJ2-3; v_call: TRBV20-1; cdr3_length: 15; cdr3_aa: CSAEGGGISIDTQYF; cdr3_nt: TGCAGTGCTGAGGGAGGGGGTATTAGTATCGATACGCAGTATTTT
clone_size: few; d_call: TRBD1; j_call: TRBJ2-5; v_call: TRBV5-1; cdr3_length: 13; cdr3_aa: CASRETGTETQYF; cdr3_nt: TGCGCCAGCAGGGAGACAGGGACAGAGACCCAGTACTTC
clone_size: -; d_call: TRBD1; j_call: TRBJ2-7; v_call: TRBV18; cdr3_length: 12; cdr3_aa: CASSDRGYEQYF; cdr3_nt: TGTGCCAGCTCGGACAGGGGGTACGAGCAGTACTTC
clone_size: -; d_call: TRBD1; j_call: TRBJ1-6; v_call: TRBV18; cdr3_length: 14; cdr3_aa: CASQTGTANSPLHF; cdr3_nt: TGTGCCAGCCAGACCGGGACAGCTAATTCACCCCTCCACTTT
clone_size: -; d_call: TRBD2; j_call: TRBJ2-2; v_call: TRBV29-1; cdr3_length: 20; cdr3_aa: CSVSAVRRTSGSSNTGELFF; cdr3_nt: TGCAGCGTTTCTGCGGTAAGAAGGACTAGCGGGAGTTCGAACACCGGGGAGCTGTTTTTT
clone_size: -; d_call: TRBD1; j_call: TRBJ1-5; v_call: TRBV7-8; cdr3_length: 15; cdr3_aa: CASSWTSGGGQPQHF; cdr3_nt: TGTGCCAGCAGCTGGACTTCAGGGGGGGGTCAGCCCCAGCATTTT
clone_size: -; d_call: TRBD2; j_call: TRBJ2-5; v_call: TRBV20-1; cdr3_length: 12; cdr3_aa: CSGYGGQETQYF; cdr3_nt: TGCAGCGGGTACGGGGGGCAAGAGACCCAGTACTTC
clone_size: few; d_call: TRBD2; j_call: TRBJ2-1; v_call: TRBV18; cdr3_length: 15; cdr3_aa: CASSPGSGYYNEQFF; cdr3_nt: TGTGCCAGCTCACCAGGTAGCGGGTACTACAATGAGCAGTTCTTC
clone_size: -; d_call: TRBD1; j_call: TRBJ1-5; v_call: TRBV28; cdr3_length: 15; cdr3_aa: CASSNSGTGNQPQHF; cdr3_nt: TGTGCCAGCAGTAACTCCGGGACAGGGAATCAGCCCCAGCATTTT
clone_size: -; d_call: -; j_call: TRBJ1-1; v_call: TRBV20-1; cdr3_length: 14; cdr3_aa: CSARVQGGATEAFF; cdr3_nt: TGCAGTGCTAGAGTTCAGGGAGGGGCCACTGAAGCTTTCTTT
clone_size: many; d_call: -; j_call: TRBJ2-1; v_call: TRBV6-6; cdr3_length: 11; cdr3_aa: CASSPNNEQFF; cdr3_nt: TGTGCCAGCAGTCCTAATAATGAGCAGTTCTTC
clone_size: -; d_call: TRBD1; j_call: TRBJ2-2; v_call: TRBV5-1; cdr3_length: 15; cdr3_aa: CASSRQGADTGELFF; cdr3_nt: TGCGCCAGCAGCCGACAGGGGGCGGACACCGGGGAGCTGTTTTTT
clone_size: few; d_call: TRBD2; j_call: TRBJ2-1; v_call: TRBV7-9; cdr3_length: 17; cdr3_aa: CASRPLTGLDVYNEQFF; cdr3_nt: TGTGCCAGCAGACCTCTTACTGGACTAGACGTATACAATGAGCAGTTCTTC
clone_size: few; d_call: -; j_call: TRBJ1-2; v_call: TRBV12-3/TRBV12-4; cdr3_length: 13; cdr3_aa: CASSLRTTYGYTF; cdr3_nt: TGTGCCAGCAGTTTACGGACAACTTATGGCTACACCTTC
clone_size: -; d_call: -; j_call: TRBJ2-5; v_call: TRBV28; cdr3_length: 14; cdr3_aa: CASSLGTLSQTQYF; cdr3_nt: TGTGCCAGCAGTTTGGGGACTCTCAGCCAGACCCAGTACTTC
clone_size: -; d_call: TRBD1; j_call: TRBJ2-2; v_call: TRBV14; cdr3_length: 15; cdr3_aa: CASSPQGYIAGELFF; cdr3_nt: TGTGCCAGCAGCCCACAGGGGTATATCGCCGGGGAGCTGTTTTTT
clone_size: -; d_call: -; j_call: TRBJ2-3; v_call: TRBV10-3; cdr3_length: 14; cdr3_aa: CAISESTATDTQYF; cdr3_nt: TGTGCCATCAGTGAGTCGACAGCAACAGATACGCAGTATTTT
clone_size: -; d_call: -; j_call: TRBJ2-1; v_call: TRBV4-1; cdr3_length: 15; cdr3_aa: CASSQDGTGAGEQFF; cdr3_nt: TGCGCCAGCAGCCAAGATGGTACGGGGGCGGGTGAGCAGTTCTTC
clone_size: few; d_call: -; j_call: TRBJ2-1; v_call: TRBV27; cdr3_length: 14; cdr3_aa: CASSLRNGYNEQFF; cdr3_nt: TGTGCCAGCAGTTTACGGAATGGCTACAATGAGCAGTTCTTC
clone_size: few; d_call: -; j_call: TRBJ2-3; v_call: TRBV24-1; cdr3_length: 16; cdr3_aa: CATSDLSGAGPDTQYF; cdr3_nt: TGTGCCACCAGTGACCTAAGCGGCGCTGGGCCAGATACGCAGTATTTT
clone_size: many; d_call: TRBD1; j_call: TRBJ2-1; v_call: TRBV5-1; cdr3_length: 15; cdr3_aa: CASTQGDLSYNEQFF; cdr3_nt: TGCGCCAGCACCCAGGGGGATCTGTCCTACAATGAGCAGTTCTTC
clone_size: -; d_call: TRBD2; j_call: TRBJ2-1; v_call: TRBV6-5; cdr3_length: 19; cdr3_aa: CASSYGTSGRPPKANEQFF; cdr3_nt: TGTGCCAGCAGTTACGGGACTAGCGGGAGACCCCCTAAAGCGAATGAGCAGTTCTTC
clone_size: few; d_call: TRBD2; j_call: TRBJ2-1; v_call: TRBV24-1; cdr3_length: 15; cdr3_aa: CATSDLLAGGNEQFF; cdr3_nt: TGTGCCACCAGTGATTTACTAGCGGGAGGCAATGAGCAGTTCTTC
clone_size: -; d_call: -; j_call: TRBJ1-1; v_call: TRBV25-1; cdr3_length: 14; cdr3_aa: CASSYTGKKYEAFF; cdr3_nt: TGTGCCAGTAGCTATACAGGGAAAAAATATGAAGCTTTCTTT
clone_size: -; d_call: TRBD2; j_call: TRBJ2-3; v_call: TRBV27; cdr3_length: 16; cdr3_aa: CASRSNPGLGTDTQYF; cdr3_nt: TGTGCCAGTAGGTCAAATCCGGGACTAGGCACAGATACGCAGTATTTT
clone_size: many; d_call: TRBD2; j_call: TRBJ2-5; v_call: TRBV7-2; cdr3_length: 14; cdr3_aa: CASSFGGGVKTQYF; cdr3_nt: TGTGCCAGCAGCTTCGGGGGAGGGGTCAAGACCCAGTACTTC
clone_size: -; d_call: -; j_call: TRBJ2-3; v_call: TRBV5-5; cdr3_length: 15; cdr3_aa: CASSLVPTNTDTQYF; cdr3_nt: TGTGCCAGCAGCTTAGTTCCTACGAACACAGATACGCAGTATTTT
clone_size: few; d_call: -; j_call: TRBJ2-5; v_call: TRBV12-3/TRBV12-4; cdr3_length: 17; cdr3_aa: CASSNPTVSLTQETQYF; cdr3_nt: TGTGCCAGCAGTAACCCGACCGTGTCCCTAACCCAAGAGACCCAGTACTTC
clone_size: -; d_call: TRBD2; j_call: TRBJ2-3; v_call: TRBV6-1; cdr3_length: 14; cdr3_aa: CASSDGGKTDTQYF; cdr3_nt: TGTGCCAGCAGCGACGGGGGGAAAACAGATACGCAGTATTTT
clone_size: -; d_call: TRBD1; j_call: TRBJ1-6; v_call: TRBV28; cdr3_length: 13; cdr3_aa: CASRDRVNSPLHF; cdr3_nt: TGTGCCAGCAGAGACAGGGTTAATTCACCCCTCCACTTT
clone_size: -; d_call: -; j_call: TRBJ2-5; v_call: TRBV7-4; cdr3_length: 16; cdr3_aa: CASSLALLCAEETQYF; cdr3_nt: TGTGCCAGCAGCTTAGCCTTACTGTGCGCGGAAGAGACCCAGTACTTC
clone_size: -; d_call: TRBD2; j_call: TRBJ2-3; v_call: TRBV15; cdr3_length: 16; cdr3_aa: CATSRAKAGNTDTQYF; cdr3_nt: TGTGCCACCAGCAGAGCCAAAGCGGGGAACACAGATACGCAGTATTTT
clone_size: -; d_call: -; j_call: TRBJ2-7; v_call: TRBV24-1; cdr3_length: 14; cdr3_aa: CATSDPSKSPEQYF; cdr3_nt: TGTGCCACCAGTGATCCGTCCAAATCCCCCGAGCAGTACTTC
clone_size: -; d_call: TRBD1; j_call: TRBJ2-7; v_call: TRBV28; cdr3_length: 14; cdr3_aa: CASRRDRAIGEQYF; cdr3_nt: TGTGCCAGCAGAAGGGACAGGGCAATAGGCGAGCAGTACTTC
clone_size: -; d_call: -; j_call: TRBJ2-5; v_call: TRBV12-3/TRBV12-4; cdr3_length: 12; cdr3_aa: CASTYVQGTQYF; cdr3_nt: TGTGCCAGCACCTACGTGCAGGGGACCCAGTACTTC
clone_size: few; d_call: TRBD1; j_call: TRBJ2-5; v_call: TRBV15; cdr3_length: 13; cdr3_aa: CATSRDRQETQYF; cdr3_nt: TGTGCCACCAGCAGGGACAGGCAAGAGACCCAGTACTTC